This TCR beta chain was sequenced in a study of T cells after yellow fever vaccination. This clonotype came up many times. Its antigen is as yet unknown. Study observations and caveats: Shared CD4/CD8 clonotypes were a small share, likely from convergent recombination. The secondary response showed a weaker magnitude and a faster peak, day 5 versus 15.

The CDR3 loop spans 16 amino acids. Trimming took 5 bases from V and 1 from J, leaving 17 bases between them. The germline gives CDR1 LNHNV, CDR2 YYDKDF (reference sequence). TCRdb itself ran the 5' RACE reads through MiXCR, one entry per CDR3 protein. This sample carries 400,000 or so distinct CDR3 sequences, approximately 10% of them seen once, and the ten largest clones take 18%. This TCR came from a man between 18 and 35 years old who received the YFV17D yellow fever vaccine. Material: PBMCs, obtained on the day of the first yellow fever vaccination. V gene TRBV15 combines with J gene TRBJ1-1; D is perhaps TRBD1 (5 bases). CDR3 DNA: TGTGCCACCAGCCGACAAACCGGGACTGAGAACACTGAAGCTTTCTTT. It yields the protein CATSRQTGTENTEAFF. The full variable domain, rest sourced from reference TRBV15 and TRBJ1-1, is DAMVIQNPRYQVTQFGKPVTLSCSQTLNHNVMYWYQQKSSQAPKLLFHYYDKDFNNEADTPDNFQSRRPNTSFCFLDIRSPGLGDTAMYLCATSRQTGTENTEAFFGQGTRLTVV.